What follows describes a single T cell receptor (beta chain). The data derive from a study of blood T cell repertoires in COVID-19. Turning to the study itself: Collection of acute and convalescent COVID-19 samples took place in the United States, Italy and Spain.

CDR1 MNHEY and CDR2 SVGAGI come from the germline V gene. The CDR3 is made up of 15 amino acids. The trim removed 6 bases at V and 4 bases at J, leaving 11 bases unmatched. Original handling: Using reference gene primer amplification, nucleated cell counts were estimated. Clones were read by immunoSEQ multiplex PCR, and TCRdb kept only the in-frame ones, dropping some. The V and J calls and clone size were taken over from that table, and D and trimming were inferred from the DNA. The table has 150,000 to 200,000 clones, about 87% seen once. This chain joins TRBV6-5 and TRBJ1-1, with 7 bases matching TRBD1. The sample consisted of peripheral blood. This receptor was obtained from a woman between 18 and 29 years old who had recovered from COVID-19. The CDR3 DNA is TGTGCCAGCAGCTTTAACAGGGGCTTGGGCACTGAAGCTTTCTTT. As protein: CASSFNRGLGTEAFF.